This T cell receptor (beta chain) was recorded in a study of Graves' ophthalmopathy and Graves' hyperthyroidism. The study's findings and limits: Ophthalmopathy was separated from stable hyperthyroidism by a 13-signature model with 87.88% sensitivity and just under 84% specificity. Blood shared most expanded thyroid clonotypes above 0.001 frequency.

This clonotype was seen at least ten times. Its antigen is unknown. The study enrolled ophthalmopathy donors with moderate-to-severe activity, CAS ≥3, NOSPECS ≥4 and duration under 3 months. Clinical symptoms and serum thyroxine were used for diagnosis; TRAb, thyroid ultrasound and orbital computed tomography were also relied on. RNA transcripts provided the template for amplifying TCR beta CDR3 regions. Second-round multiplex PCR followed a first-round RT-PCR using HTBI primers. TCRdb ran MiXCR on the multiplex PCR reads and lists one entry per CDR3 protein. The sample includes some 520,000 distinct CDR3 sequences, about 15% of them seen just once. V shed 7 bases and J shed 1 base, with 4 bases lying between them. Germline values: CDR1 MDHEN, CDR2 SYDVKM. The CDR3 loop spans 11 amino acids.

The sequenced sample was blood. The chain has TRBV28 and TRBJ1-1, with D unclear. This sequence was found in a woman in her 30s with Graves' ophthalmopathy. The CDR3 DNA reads TGTGCCAGCAATCAGAACACTGAAGCTTTCTTT. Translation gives CASNQNTEAFF.